Listed here are 12 T cell receptor beta chains from one sample, sequenced in a study of cytomegalovirus exposure and HLA in healthy donors. Researchers ran the PCR with 60 Vbeta and 13 Jbeta primers. Here immunoSEQ multiplex PCR was the method, and the copy in TCRdb shows in-frame clones only, minus some. The data show about 130,000 clones, with over 60% seen just once and less than 5% held by the top ten. Source material: PBMCs. Receptor source: a man in his fifties or sixties in good health and CMV-seropositive.

The table lists this clone with a count of one. The chain recombines TRBV5-1 with TRBJ1-2, with D uncertain. CDR1 SGHRS and CDR2 YFSETQ come from the germline V gene. There are 12 residues in the CDR3. V was shortened by 0 bases and J by 8 bases, with 8 bases between the two germline ends. The CDR3 DNA is TGCGCCAGCAGCTTGGACAGATGGGGCTACACCTTC. Translated, it gives CASSLDRWGYTF.

The chain combines TRBV7-2 with TRBJ1-4; TRBD1 matches 11 bases. CDR1 and CDR2 from the germline V gene are SGHTA and FQGNSA. The CDR3 is 15 amino acids. With 5 bases clipped from V and 8 bases from J, the junction kept 7 bases outside the gene matches. The CDR3: CASSPRDRGGEKLFF. The CDR3 DNA sequence: TGTGCCAGCAGCCCGCGGGACAGGGGGGGGGAAAAACTGTTTTTT. Drawing the rest from reference TRBV7-2 and TRBJ1-4, the complete variable domain is GAGVSQSPSNKVTEKGKDVELRCDPISGHTALYWYRQSLGQGLEFLIYFQGNSAPDKSGLPSDRFSAERTGGSVSTLTIQRTQQEDSAVYLCASSPRDRGGEKLFFGSGTQLSVL.

This clone was picked up a small number of times. This chain joins TRBV19 and TRBJ2-5, with no clear D. Trimming cost V 5 bases and J 5 bases, with 6 bases left between them. The germline V gene has CDR1 LNHDA and CDR2 SQIVND (reference sequence). CDR3 length: 11 residues. The DNA of the CDR3 is TGTGCCAGTAGTTCCGCGGAGACCCAGTACTTC. Its translation is CASSSAETQYF.

There are a few counts of this clone. The rearrangement uses TRBV4-1 and TRBJ1-2; D perhaps matches TRBD1 (5 bases). CDR1 and CDR2 from the germline V gene are MGHRA and YSYEKL. CDR3 length equals 12 residues. V was cut by 5 bases and J by 5 bases, with 9 bases left in between. CDR3 bases: TGCGCCAGCAGCGGGCAGGGTTATGGCTACACCTTC. This gives the protein CASSGQGYGYTF.

This chain uses TRBV18 with TRBJ2-7, with a possible D match to TRBD2 (5 bases). Trimming stripped 1 base from V and 7 bases from J, with 8 bases between. This CDR3 is built from 12 residues. Per the germline V gene, CDR1 is KGHSH and CDR2 is LQKENI. CDR3 amino acids: CASSPQGGEQYF. Written as DNA, the CDR3 is TGTGCCAGCTCACCACAGGGCGGGGAGCAGTACTTC.

The rearrangement links TRBV6-5 to TRBJ1-2, with D possibly TRBD1 on 6 matching bases. Trimming cost V 5 bases and J 8 bases, with 12 bases left between them. The CDR3 runs 12 residues. The V gene's germline CDR1 is MNHEY and CDR2 SVGAGI. CDR3 residues: CASSATGTGYTF. DNA of the CDR3: TGTGCCAGCAGTGCCACAGGGACAGGCTACACCTTC.

The V call is TRBV27, the J call TRBJ1-1, with D tentatively TRBD1 (6 bases). Trimming removed 6 bases from V and 0 bases from J, with 29 bases in between. CDR1 and CDR2 (germline): MNHEY, SMNVEV (reference sequence). This CDR3 has 20 residues. The CDR3 nucleotides read TGTGCCAGCAGGGCTAGGGGGGGGCCCTCACGTCCCCGGGTGAACACTGAAGCTTTCTTT. Encoded protein: CASRARGGPSRPRVNTEAFF.

The V call is TRBV6-6, the J call TRBJ2-1, with 10 nucleotides matching TRBD1. CDR3 size: 14 residues. Per germline, CDR1 MNHNY and CDR2 SVGAGI (reference sequence). The V and J ends lost 6 bases and 4 bases, in that order; junction bases with no gene match: 3. The CDR3 sequence is CASRDRGGYNEQFF. DNA for the CDR3: TGTGCCAGCAGGGACAGGGGGGGTTACAATGAGCAGTTCTTC.

This chain links TRBV15 with TRBJ1-1, with D maybe TRBD1 (6 bases). The ends were cut back, 2 bases at V and 2 bases at J, with 15 bases in the middle. The CDR3 is 16 amino acids. Germline CDR1 LNHNV, CDR2 YYDKDF (reference sequence). The DNA for the CDR3 is TGTGCCACCAGCAGAACCCCGGGACAAATAAACACTGAAGCTTTCTTT. Its protein product is CATSRTPGQINTEAFF.

The chain is built from TRBV9 and TRBJ1-1; 8 bases match TRBD1. CDR3 length: 15 residues. Trimming cost V 4 bases and J 5 bases; bases outside gene matches: 10. CDR1 and CDR2 (germline): SGDLS, YYNGEE. Here the CDR3 reads CASSRPGGSETEAFF. The CDR3 nucleotides are TGTGCCAGCAGCCGGCCAGGGGGCTCGGAAACTGAAGCTTTCTTT.

The rearrangement joins TRBV25-1 to TRBJ2-5, with D maybe TRBD2 (5 bases). V lost 3 bases and J 0 bases, leaving 11 bases between the germline ends. The V gene's germline CDR1 is MGHDK and CDR2 SYGVNS. The CDR3 is made up of 15 amino acids. This CDR3 is CASSEIGEYQETQYF. DNA of the CDR3: TGTGCCAGCAGTGAGATTGGGGAGTACCAAGAGACCCAGTACTTC.

This clone came up a few times. The V and J genes are TRBV19 and TRBJ1-5; D gene uncertain. V gave up 4 bases and J gave up 5 bases, with 6 bases separating them. The CDR3 runs 12 residues. Germline V gene lookup returns CDR1 LNHDA and CDR2 SQIVND (reference sequence). CDR3 region: CASSNRYQPQHF. The CDR3 bases are TGTGCCAGTAGTAACAGATATCAGCCCCAGCATTTT.